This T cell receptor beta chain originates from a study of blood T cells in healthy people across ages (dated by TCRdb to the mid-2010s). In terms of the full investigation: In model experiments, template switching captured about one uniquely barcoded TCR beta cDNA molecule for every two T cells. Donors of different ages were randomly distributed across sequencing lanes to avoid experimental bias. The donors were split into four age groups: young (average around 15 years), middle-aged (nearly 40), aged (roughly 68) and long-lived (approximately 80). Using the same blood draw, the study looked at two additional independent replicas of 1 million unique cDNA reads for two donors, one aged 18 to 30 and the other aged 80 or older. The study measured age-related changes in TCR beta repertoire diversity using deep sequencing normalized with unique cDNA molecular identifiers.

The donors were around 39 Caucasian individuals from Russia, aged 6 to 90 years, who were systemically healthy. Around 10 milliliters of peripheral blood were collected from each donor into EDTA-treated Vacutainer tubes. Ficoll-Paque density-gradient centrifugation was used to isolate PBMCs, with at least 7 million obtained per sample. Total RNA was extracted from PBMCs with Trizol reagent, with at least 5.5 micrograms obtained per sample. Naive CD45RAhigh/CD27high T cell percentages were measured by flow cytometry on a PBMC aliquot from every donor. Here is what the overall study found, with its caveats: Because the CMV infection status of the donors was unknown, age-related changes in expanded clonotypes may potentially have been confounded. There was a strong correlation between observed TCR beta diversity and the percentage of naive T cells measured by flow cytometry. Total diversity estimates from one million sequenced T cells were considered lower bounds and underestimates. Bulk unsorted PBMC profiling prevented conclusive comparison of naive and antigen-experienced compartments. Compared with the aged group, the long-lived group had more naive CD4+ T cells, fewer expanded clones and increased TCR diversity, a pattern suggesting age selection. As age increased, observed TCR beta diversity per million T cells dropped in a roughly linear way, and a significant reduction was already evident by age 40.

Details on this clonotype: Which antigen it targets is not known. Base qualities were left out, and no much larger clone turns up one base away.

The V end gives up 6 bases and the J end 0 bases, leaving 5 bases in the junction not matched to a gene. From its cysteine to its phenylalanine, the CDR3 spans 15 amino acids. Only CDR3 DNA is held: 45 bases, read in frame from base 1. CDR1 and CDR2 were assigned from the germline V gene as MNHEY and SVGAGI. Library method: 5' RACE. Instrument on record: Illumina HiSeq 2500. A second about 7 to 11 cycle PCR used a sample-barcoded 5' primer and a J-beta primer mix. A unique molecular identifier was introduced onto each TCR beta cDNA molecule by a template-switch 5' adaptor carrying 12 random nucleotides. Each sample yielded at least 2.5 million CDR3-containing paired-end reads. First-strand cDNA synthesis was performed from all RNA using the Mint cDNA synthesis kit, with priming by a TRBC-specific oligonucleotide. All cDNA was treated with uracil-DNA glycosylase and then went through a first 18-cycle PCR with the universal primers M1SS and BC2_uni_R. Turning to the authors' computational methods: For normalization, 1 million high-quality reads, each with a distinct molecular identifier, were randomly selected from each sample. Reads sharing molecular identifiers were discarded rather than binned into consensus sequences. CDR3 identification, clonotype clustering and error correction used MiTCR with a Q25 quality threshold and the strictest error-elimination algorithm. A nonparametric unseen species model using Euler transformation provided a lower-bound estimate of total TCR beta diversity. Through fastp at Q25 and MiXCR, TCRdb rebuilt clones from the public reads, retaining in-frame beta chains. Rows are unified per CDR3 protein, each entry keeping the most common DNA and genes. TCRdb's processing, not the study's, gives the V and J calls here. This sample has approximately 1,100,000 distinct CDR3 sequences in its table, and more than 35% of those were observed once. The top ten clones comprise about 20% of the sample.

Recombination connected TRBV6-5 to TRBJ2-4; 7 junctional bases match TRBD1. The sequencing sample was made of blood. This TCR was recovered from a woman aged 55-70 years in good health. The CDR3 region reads CASRPTGVAKNIQYF. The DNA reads TGTGCCAGCAGGCCTACAGGGGTAGCCAAAAACATTCAGTACTTC.